This T cell receptor beta chain originates from a study of beta chain features in type 1 diabetes. Study-wide findings and caveats: There was a moderate but significant shortening of TCRB CDR3s in all four CD4+ subsets of Type 1 diabetes patients.

The CDR3 length is 17 residues. Trimming removed 1 base from V and 0 bases from J, with 13 bases in between. CDR1 and CDR2 from the germline V gene are SGHRS and YFSETQ. With regard to this clone: Antigen unknown.

Sorted cells reached over 98% purity in every population. Reverse transcribing all isolated RNA meant expressed TCRB transcripts were sequenced. Libraries were prepared by immunoSEQ multiplex PCR; TCRdb keeps only in-frame clonotypes and omits some of them. The sample lists about 650,000 clones, roughly 12% occurring once. V is TRBV5-1 and J is TRBJ1-4; TRBD1 is a possible D gene (5 bases). The TCR sequence derives from a man aged 25 to 40 with type 1 diabetes. Specimen: naive CD4+ T cells from blood. CDR3 sequence: CASSLYGAPATNEKLFF. DNA for the CDR3: TGCGCCAGCAGCTTGTATGGGGCTCCGGCAACTAATGAAAAACTGTTTTTT. Full variable domain (missing parts from reference TRBV5-1 and TRBJ1-4): KAGVTQTPRYLIKTRGQQVTLSCSPISGHRSVSWYQQTPGQGLQFLFEYFSETQRNKGNFPGRFSGRQFSNSRSEMNVSTLELGDSALYLCASSLYGAPATNEKLFFGSGTQLSVL.